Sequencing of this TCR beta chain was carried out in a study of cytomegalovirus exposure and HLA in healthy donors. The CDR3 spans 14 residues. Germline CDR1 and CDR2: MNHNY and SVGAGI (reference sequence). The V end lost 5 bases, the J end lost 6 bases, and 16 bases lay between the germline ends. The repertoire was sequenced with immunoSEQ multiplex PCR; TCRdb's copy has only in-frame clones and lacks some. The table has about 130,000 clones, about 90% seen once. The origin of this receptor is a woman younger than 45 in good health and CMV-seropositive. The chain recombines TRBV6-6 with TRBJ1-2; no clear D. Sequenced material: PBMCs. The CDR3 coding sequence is TGTGCCAGCAGTCCTGGCGTGGCGGCGGATGGCTACACCTTC. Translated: CASSPGVAADGYTF.